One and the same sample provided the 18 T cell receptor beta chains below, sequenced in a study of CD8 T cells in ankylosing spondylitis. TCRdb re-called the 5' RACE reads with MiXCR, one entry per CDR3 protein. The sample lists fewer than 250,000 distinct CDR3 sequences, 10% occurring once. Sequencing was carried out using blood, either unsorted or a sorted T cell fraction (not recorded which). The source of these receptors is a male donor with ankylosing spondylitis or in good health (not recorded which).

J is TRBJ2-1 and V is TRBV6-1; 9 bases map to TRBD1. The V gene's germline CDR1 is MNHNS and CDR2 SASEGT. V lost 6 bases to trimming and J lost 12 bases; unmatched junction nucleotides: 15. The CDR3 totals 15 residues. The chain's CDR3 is CASRTTGGFGLRQFF. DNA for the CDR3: TGTGCCAGCAGGACGACAGGGGGATTCGGGCTCAGGCAGTTCTTC.

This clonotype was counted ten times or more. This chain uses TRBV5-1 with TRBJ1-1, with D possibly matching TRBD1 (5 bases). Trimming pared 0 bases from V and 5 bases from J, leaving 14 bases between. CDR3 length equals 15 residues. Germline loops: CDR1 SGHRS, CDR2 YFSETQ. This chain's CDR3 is CASSLVGGRATEAFF. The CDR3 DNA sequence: TGCGCCAGCAGCTTGGTTGGGGGACGAGCGACTGAAGCTTTCTTT.

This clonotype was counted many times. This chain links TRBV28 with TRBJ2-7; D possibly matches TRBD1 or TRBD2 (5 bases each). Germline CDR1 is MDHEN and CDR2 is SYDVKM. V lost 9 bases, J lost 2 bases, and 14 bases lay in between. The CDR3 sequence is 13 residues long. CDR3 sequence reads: CASLRDGPYEQYF. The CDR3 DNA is TGTGCCAGTCTCCGGGACGGTCCCTACGAGCAGTACTTC.

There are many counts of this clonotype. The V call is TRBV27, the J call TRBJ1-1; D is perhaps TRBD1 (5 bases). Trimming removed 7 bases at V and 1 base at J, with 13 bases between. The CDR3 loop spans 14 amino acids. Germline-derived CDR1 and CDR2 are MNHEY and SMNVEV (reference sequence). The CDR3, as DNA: TGTGCCAGCACGCTTGGGGGACGGAACACTGAAGCTTTCTTT. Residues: CASTLGGRNTEAFF.

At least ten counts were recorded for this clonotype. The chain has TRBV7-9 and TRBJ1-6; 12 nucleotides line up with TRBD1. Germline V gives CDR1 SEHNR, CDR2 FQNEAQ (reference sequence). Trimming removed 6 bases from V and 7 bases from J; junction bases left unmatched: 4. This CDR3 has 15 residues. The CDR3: CASRGTGGLNSPLHF. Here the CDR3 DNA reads TGTGCCAGCAGGGGGACAGGGGGCTTAAATTCACCCCTCCACTTT.

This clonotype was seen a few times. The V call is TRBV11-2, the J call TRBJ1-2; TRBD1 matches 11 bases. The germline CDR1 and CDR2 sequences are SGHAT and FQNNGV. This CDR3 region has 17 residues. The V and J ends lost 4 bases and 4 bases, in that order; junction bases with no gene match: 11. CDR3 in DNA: TGTGCCAGCAGCTCTGGACAGGGGGCTTATGCGGGCTATGGCTACACCTTC. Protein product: CASSSGQGAYAGYGYTF.

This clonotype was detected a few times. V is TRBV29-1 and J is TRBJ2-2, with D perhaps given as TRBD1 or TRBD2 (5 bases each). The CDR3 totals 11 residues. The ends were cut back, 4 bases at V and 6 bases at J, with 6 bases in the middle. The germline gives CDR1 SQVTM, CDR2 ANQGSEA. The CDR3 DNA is TGCAGCGTTGGGGACCCCGGGGAGCTGTTTTTT. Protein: CSVGDPGELFF.

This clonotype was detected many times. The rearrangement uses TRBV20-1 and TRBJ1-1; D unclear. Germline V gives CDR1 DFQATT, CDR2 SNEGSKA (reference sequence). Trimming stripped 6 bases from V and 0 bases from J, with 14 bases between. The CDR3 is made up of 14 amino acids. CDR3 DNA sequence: TGCAGTGCAGCGGGATTTTCCGTGAACACTGAAGCTTTCTTT. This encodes CSAAGFSVNTEAFF.

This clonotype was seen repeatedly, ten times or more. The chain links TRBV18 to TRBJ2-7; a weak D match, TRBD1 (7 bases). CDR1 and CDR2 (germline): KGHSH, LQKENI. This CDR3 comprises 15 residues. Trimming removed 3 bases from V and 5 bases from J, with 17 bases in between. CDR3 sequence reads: CASSPQGGTDDEQYF. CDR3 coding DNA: TGTGCCAGCTCACCGCAGGGGGGTACGGACGACGAGCAGTACTTC.

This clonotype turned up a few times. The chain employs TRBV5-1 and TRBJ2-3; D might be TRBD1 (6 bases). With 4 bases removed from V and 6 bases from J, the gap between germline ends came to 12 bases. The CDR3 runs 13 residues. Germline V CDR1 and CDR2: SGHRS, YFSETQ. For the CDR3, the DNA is TGCGCCAGCAGCACCAACAGGGTCGATACGCAGTATTTT. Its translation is CASSTNRVDTQYF. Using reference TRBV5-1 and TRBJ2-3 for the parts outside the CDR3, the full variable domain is KAGVTQTPRYLIKTRGQQVTLSCSPISGHRSVSWYQQTPGQGLQFLFEYFSETQRNKGNFPGRFSGRQFSNSRSEMNVSTLELGDSALYLCASSTNRVDTQYFGPGTRLTVL.

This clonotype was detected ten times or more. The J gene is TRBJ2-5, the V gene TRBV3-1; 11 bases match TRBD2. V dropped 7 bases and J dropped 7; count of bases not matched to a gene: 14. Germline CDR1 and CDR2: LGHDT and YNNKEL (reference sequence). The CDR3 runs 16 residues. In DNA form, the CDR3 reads TGTGCCAGCAAGAAACTAGCGGGGGAAAATCGGGGGACCCAGTACTTC. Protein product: CASKKLAGENRGTQYF.

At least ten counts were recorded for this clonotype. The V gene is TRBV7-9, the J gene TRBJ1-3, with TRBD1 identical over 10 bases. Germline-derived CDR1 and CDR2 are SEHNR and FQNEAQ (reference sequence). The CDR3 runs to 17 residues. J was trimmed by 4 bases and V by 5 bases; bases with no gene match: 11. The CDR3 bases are TGTGCCAGCAGCCCGAGCTTGACAGGGGGCAAAGGAAACACCATATATTTT. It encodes CASSPSLTGGKGNTIYF.

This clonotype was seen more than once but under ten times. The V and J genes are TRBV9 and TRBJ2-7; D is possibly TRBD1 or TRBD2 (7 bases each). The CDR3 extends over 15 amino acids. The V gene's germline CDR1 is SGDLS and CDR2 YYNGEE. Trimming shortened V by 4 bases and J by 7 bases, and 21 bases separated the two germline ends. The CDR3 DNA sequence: TGTGCCAGCAGCATCCAGGGGGGGTCTAGTGATGAGCAGTACTTC. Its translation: CASSIQGGSSDEQYF. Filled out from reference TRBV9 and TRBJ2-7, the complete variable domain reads DSGVTQTPKHLITATGQRVTLRCSPRSGDLSVYWYQQSLDQGLQFLIQYYNGEERAKGNILERFSAQQFPDLHSELNLSSLELGDSALYFCASSIQGGSSDEQYFGPGTRLTVT.

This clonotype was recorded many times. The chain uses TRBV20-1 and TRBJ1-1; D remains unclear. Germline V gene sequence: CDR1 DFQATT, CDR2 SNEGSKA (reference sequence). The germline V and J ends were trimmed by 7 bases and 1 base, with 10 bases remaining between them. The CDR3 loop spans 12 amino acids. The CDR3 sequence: CSVPVPNTEAFF. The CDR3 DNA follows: TGCAGTGTCCCCGTTCCGAACACTGAAGCTTTCTTT.

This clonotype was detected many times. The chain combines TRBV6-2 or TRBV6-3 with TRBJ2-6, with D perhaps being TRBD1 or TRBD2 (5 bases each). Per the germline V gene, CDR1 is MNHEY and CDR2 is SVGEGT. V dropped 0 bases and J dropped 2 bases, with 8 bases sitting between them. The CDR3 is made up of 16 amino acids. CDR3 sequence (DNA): TGTGCCAGCAGTTACTCTGGGACCCCTGGGGCCAACGTCCTGACTTTC. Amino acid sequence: CASSYSGTPGANVLTF.

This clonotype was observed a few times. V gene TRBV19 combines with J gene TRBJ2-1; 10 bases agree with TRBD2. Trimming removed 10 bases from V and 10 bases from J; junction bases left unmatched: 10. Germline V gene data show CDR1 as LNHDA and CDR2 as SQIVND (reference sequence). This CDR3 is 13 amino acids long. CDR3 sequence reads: CATKRGGPSEQFF. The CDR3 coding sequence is TGTGCCACCAAGCGGGGGGGCCCGTCAGAGCAGTTCTTC. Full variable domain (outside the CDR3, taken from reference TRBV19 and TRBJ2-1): DGGITQSPKYLFRKEGQNVTLSCEQNLNHDAMYWYRQDPGQGLRLIYYSQIVNDFQKGDIAEGYSVSREKKESFPLTVTSAQKNPTAFYLCATKRGGPSEQFFGPGTRLTVL.

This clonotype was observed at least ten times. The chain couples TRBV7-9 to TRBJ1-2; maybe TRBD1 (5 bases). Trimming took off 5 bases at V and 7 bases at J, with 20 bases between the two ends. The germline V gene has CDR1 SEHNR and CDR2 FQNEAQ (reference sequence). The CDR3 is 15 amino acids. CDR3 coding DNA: TGTGCCAGCAGCCGGGACGGGGGTAAAGTGAGTGGCTACACCTTC. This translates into CASSRDGGKVSGYTF.

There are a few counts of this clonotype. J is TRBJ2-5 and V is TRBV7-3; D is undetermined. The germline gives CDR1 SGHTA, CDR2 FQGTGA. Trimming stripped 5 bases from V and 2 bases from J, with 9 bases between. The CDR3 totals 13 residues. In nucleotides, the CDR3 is TGTGCCAGCAGCAAAGGACCTCAAGAGACCCAGTACTTC. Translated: CASSKGPQETQYF.